The text below deals with one T cell receptor beta chain. The antigen is unknown. As the method for making TCR beta libraries, quantitative 5'-RACE with molecular barcodes was used. TCRdb called the 5' RACE reads again in MiXCR, with one record for every CDR3 protein. The sample holds roughly 370,000 distinct CDR3 sequences, about a fifth seen once. CDR1 and CDR2 (germline): SGHKS, YYEKEE (reference sequence). The J segment lost 0 bases and the V segment lost 2 bases, leaving 7 bases of the junction unmatched. This CDR3 has 16 residues. This sample is drawn from a study of CD8 T cells in ankylosing spondylitis. Study results and limitations: A motif of eight highly homologous TCR beta variants was seen as apparently characteristic of ankylosing spondylitis blood. Disease-linked clones were CD8+ and relatively rare in peripheral blood. Past research had described some motif variants in reactive arthritis synovial fluid and blood. The clones that were linked to disease were reported to be significantly enriched in matched synovial fluid samples from ankylosing spondylitis patients.

Sequenced material: blood, either unsorted or a sorted T cell fraction (not recorded which). This clonotype was obtained from a male donor with ankylosing spondylitis. The chain recombines TRBV5-5 with TRBJ1-2; 7 nucleotides line up with TRBD1. CDR3 region: CASSFLGDSTNYGYTF. In DNA form, the CDR3 reads TGTGCCAGCAGCTTCTTAGGGGACAGCACTAACTATGGCTACACCTTC.